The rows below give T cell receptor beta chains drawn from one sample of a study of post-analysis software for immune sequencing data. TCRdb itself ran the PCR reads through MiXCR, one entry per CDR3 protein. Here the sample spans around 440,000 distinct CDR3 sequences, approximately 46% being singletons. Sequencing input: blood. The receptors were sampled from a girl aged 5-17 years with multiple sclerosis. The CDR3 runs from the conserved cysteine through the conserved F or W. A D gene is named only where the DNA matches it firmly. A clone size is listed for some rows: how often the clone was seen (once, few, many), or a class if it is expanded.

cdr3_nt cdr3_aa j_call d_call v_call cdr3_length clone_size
TGTGCCAGCAGTTACATTGGCGAAGCTGGAAACAGGGGATCCAATCAGCCCCAGCATTTT CASSYIGEAGNRGSNQPQHF TRBJ1-5 TRBD1 TRBV28 20 -
TGTGCCAGTAGTAAACGGGAGTCCAATGAACAGTTCTTC CASSKRESNEQFF TRBJ2-1 - TRBV19 13 -
TGTGCCTCCCCCTACGAGCAGTACTTC CASPYEQYF TRBJ2-7 - TRBV5-5 9 -
TGTGCCAGCAGCTTGGCGGGACAGAATGAAAAACTGTTTTTT CASSLAGQNEKLFF TRBJ1-4 TRBD1 TRBV7-2 14 -
TGTGCCAGCAGTTACTCCCGGGAATACTCCTACGAGCAGTACTTC CASSYSREYSYEQYF TRBJ2-7 - TRBV6-2/TRBV6-3 15 once
TGCAGTGCTAGGCCGGTGAATCAGCCCCAGCATTTT CSARPVNQPQHF TRBJ1-5 - TRBV20-1 12 once
TGTGCCAGCAGCTGGCCCGGCTCCGATGAGCAGTTCTTC CASSWPGSDEQFF TRBJ2-1 - TRBV7-8 13 -
TGCAGCGTTTCAGGGCTTAGGATGAACACTGAAGCTTTCTTT CSVSGLRMNTEAFF TRBJ1-1 - TRBV29-1 14 few
TGCAGTGCTAGAACCATAGAGCGGTACGAGCAGTACTTC CSARTIERYEQYF TRBJ2-7 - TRBV20-1 13 few
TGTGCCAGCAGTTTAAAAGGGACTAGCGAGGCCTTAACAGATACGCAGTATTTT CASSLKGTSEALTDTQYF TRBJ2-3 TRBD2 TRBV28 18 few
TGCAGTGCTCGACAAGGGACTAGCGGGAGTGGCACCTACAATGAGCAGTTCTTC CSARQGTSGSGTYNEQFF TRBJ2-1 TRBD2 TRBV20-1 18 -
TGCAGCGTTGAAGATCGGTTAAAATTAAAGGGAAATTATGGCTACACCTTC CSVEDRLKLKGNYGYTF TRBJ1-2 - TRBV29-1 17 -
TGTGCCAGCAAGGTAGCGGGAGATGAGCAGTTCTTC CASKVAGDEQFF TRBJ2-1 TRBD2 TRBV2 12 many
TGTGCCAGCAGTTTAGGCGGGAGAGGTTGGGACAATGAGCAGTTCTTC CASSLGGRGWDNEQFF TRBJ2-1 TRBD2 TRBV28 16 few
TGTGCCAGCAAGACGGGGGCCTCCTCCTACGAGCAGTACTTC CASKTGASSYEQYF TRBJ2-7 - TRBV6-2/TRBV6-3 14 -
TGCAGTGCTAGAGATCACGGGGCGCTGGGGGCCAACGTCCTGACTTTC CSARDHGALGANVLTF TRBJ2-6 - TRBV20-1 16 -
TGTGCCAGCAGCTCTGGCTTACAGGGGGCGGGGGAAAAACTGTTTTTT CASSSGLQGAGEKLFF TRBJ1-4 TRBD1 TRBV7-2 16 -
TGCAGCGCCGGCGGACAAGACACTTACGAGCAGTACTTC CSAGGQDTYEQYF TRBJ2-7 - TRBV29-1 13 few
TGTGCCAGCAGTGAATACAACTCCTACGAGCAGTACTTC CASSEYNSYEQYF TRBJ2-7 - TRBV25-1 13 few
TGCGCCAGCAGCTTGCGGGACGCGGCCACCGGGGAGCTGTTTTTT CASSLRDAATGELFF TRBJ2-2 - TRBV5-1 15 -
TGTGCCAGCTCACCCGGAATGGACAGCTTTTTACGGAAGTACTTC CASSPGMDSFLRKYF TRBJ2-7 - TRBV18 15 few
TGTGCCAGCAGCATAGAAGACAGCGACTTCGACTACGAGCTGTACTTC CASSIEDSDFDYELYF TRBJ2-7 - TRBV21-1 16 -
TGCAGTGCTCCCGGGGGGGGGCGTTCCTACGAGCAGTACTTC CSAPGGGRSYEQYF TRBJ2-7 TRBD2 TRBV20-1 14 few
TGTGCCAGCAGTGCGACAGGAGGAAACACCATATATTTT CASSATGGNTIYF TRBJ1-3 - TRBV25-1 13 -
TGCAGCGTAATCGGCACTGAAGCTTTCTTT CSVIGTEAFF TRBJ1-1 - TRBV29-1 10 -
TGCAGCGGCGCCGGGACAGCCTATGGCCACACCTTC CSGAGTAYGHTF TRBJ1-2 TRBD1 TRBV29-1 12 -
TGTGCCAGCTCACCGGGCCGGGATTTTAGCGAGCAGTACTTC CASSPGRDFSEQYF TRBJ2-7 - TRBV18 14 few
TGCAGTGCTAGACAGGGGGCCTGGAGCAATCAGCCCCAGCATTTT CSARQGAWSNQPQHF TRBJ1-5 TRBD1 TRBV20-1 15 -
TGCAGCGTAAAGGTGGGACCCTACGAGCAGTACTTC CSVKVGPYEQYF TRBJ2-7 - TRBV29-1 12 -
TGTGCCAGCAGCTTAGACACAGGGTGGAACTCCTACAATGAGCAGTTCTTC CASSLDTGWNSYNEQFF TRBJ2-1 - TRBV11-2 17 -
TGTACCAGCAGCTTTTTAGGACACTCCTACGAGCAGTACTTC CTSSFLGHSYEQYF TRBJ2-7 - TRBV7-2 14 -
TGCAGTGCTAGAGATAACAGGGGTCAAGAGACCCAGTACTTC CSARDNRGQETQYF TRBJ2-5 TRBD1 TRBV20-1 14 -
TGTGCCAGCAGCGATTTACTAGCGGGAGGCACAGATACGCAGTATTTT CASSDLLAGGTDTQYF TRBJ2-3 TRBD2 TRBV9 16 -
TGTGCCAGCAGCCTCCGGGACCCCAACTACGAGCAGTACTTC CASSLRDPNYEQYF TRBJ2-7 - TRBV11-1 14 few
TGCGCCAGCAGCCAAGACACAGGGCTCCAAGAGGCCCAGTACTTC CASSQDTGLQEAQYF TRBJ2-5 - TRBV4-1 15 -
TGTGCCAGCACCCGATCTCGGACAGGGGGCGCGTATGCCAAAAACATTCAGTACTTC CASTRSRTGGAYAKNIQYF TRBJ2-4 TRBD1 TRBV5-8 19 -
TGTGCCAGCAGGGAAAGCTCCTACGAGCAGTACTTC CASRESSYEQYF TRBJ2-7 - TRBV6-6 12 few
TGTGCCAGCAGCGCCGCCAGCGGGGGTGGATACAATGAGCAGTTCTTC CASSAASGGGYNEQFF TRBJ2-1 TRBD2 TRBV7-6 16 few
TGTGCCAGCAGACGACTAGCGGGAGACCACAATGAGCAGTTCTTC CASRRLAGDHNEQFF TRBJ2-1 TRBD2 TRBV6-1 15 -
TGCAGCGGTAAGAGGGACAGTTCCTACGAGCAGTACTTC CSGKRDSSYEQYF TRBJ2-7 TRBD1 TRBV29-1 13 -
TGTGCCAGCAGTGAAACCGGGACAGGCTCCTACGAGCAGTACTTC CASSETGTGSYEQYF TRBJ2-7 TRBD1 TRBV6-1 15 -
TGTGCCAGCAGCTTAGTCTTATACAATGAGCAGTTCTTC CASSLVLYNEQFF TRBJ2-1 - TRBV7-2 13 few
TGCAGCGTAGAAAGACAGGGAGGAGAGACCCAGTACTTC CSVERQGGETQYF TRBJ2-5 - TRBV29-1 13 -
TGTGCCTGCAGCGTAGGTCCCAGCAGCGAGCAGTACTTC CACSVGPSSEQYF TRBJ2-7 - TRBV9 13 few
TGCGCCAGCAGTGAGTCGACGCTTCCGCAGGGGCTACGGGAGCAGTACTTC CASSESTLPQGLREQYF TRBJ2-7 - TRBV10-2 17 -
TGTGCCTGGAGGAGCCCCGGGGCCAGCGTCCTGACTTTC CAWRSPGASVLTF TRBJ2-6 - TRBV30 13 -
TGTGCCAGCAGCCAGTCTGGGGAACCCCGGACCCAGTACTTC CASSQSGEPRTQYF TRBJ2-5 - TRBV3-1 14 few
TGTGCCAGCAGTTTAGGGACAAGACTCACAGATACGCAGTATTTT CASSLGTRLTDTQYF TRBJ2-3 - TRBV12-3/TRBV12-4 15 -
TGTGCCAGCAGCTTAGACGGCCTAGCGGGAGTAGGAGAGACCCAGTACTTC CASSLDGLAGVGETQYF TRBJ2-5 TRBD2 TRBV9 17 -
TGCGCCAGCAGCACCGGACAGGGCGCGAACACCGGGGAGCTGTTTTTT CASSTGQGANTGELFF TRBJ2-2 TRBD1 TRBV5-1 16 -
TGTGCCAGCAGCTTAGCCAGGTGGGGGGCCAACGTCCTGACTTTC CASSLARWGANVLTF TRBJ2-6 - TRBV7-8 15 -
TGCAGTGCTAGACCTCGCAGCACAGATACGCAGTATTTT CSARPRSTDTQYF TRBJ2-3 - TRBV20-1 13 few